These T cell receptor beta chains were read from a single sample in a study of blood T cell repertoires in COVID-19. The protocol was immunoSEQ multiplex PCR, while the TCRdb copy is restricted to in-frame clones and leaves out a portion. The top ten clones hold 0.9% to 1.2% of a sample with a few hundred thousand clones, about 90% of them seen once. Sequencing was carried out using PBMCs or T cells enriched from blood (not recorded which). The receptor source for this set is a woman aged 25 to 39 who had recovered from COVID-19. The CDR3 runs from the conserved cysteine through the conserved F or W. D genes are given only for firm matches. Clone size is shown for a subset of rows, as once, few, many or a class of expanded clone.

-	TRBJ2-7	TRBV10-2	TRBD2	CASRVTSGGSSSYEQYF	TGCGCCAGCAGGGTGACTAGCGGGGGCTCGAGCTCCTACGAGCAGTACTTC
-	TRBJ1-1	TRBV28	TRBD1	CASSITDRVVNTEAFF	TGTGCCAGCAGCATTACCGACAGGGTCGTGAACACTGAAGCTTTCTTT
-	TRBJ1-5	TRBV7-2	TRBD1	CASSRTGIGNQPQHF	TGTGCCAGCAGCCGGACAGGTATTGGCAATCAGCCCCAGCATTTT
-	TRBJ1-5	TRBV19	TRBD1	CASRVQGGQPQHF	TGTGCCAGTAGGGTGCAGGGGGGTCAGCCCCAGCATTTT
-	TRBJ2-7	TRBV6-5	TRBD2	CASVPGGARDEQYF	TGTGCCAGCGTCCCGGGGGGGGCTAGGGACGAGCAGTACTTC
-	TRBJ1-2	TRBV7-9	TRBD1	CASSSQGAGGYTF	TGTGCCAGCAGCTCCCAGGGGGCGGGTGGCTACACCTTC
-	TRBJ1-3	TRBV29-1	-	CSVVGAGNTIYF	TGCAGCGTTGTAGGGGCTGGAAACACCATATATTTT
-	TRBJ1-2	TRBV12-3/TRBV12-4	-	CACSVVNYGYTF	TGTGCCTGCTCGGTCGTTAACTATGGCTACACCTTC
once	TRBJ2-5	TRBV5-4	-	CASSLLLAGAETQYF	TGTGCCAGCAGCTTACTTCTGGCTGGGGCGGAGACCCAGTACTTC
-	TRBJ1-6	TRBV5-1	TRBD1	CASSSPDRGYNSPLHF	TGCGCCAGCAGCTCCCCGGACAGGGGCTATAATTCACCCCTCCACTTT
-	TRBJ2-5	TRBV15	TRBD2	CATSRGGGTETQYF	TGTGCCACCAGCAGAGGCGGGGGGACAGAGACCCAGTACTTC
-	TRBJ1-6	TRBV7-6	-	CASSLAGGGARNSPLHF	TGTGCCAGCAGCTTAGCGGGGGGAGGGGCGCGAAATTCACCCCTCCACTTT
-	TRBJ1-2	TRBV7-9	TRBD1	CASRPTGNNYGYTF	TGTGCCAGCCGCCCGACAGGGAATAACTATGGCTACACCTTC
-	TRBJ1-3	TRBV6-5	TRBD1	CASILDRAGNTIYF	TGTGCCAGCATTCTAGACAGGGCTGGAAACACCATATATTTT
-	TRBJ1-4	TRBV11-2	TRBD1	CASSFFTGATNEKLFF	TGTGCCAGCAGCTTTTTTACAGGGGCAACTAATGAAAAACTGTTTTTT
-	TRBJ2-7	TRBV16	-	CASSQFDRPYEQYF	TGTGCCAGCAGCCAATTTGACAGGCCCTACGAGCAGTACTTC
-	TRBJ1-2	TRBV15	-	CATSRDPQGYGYTF	TGTGCCACCAGCAGAGATCCCCAGGGGTATGGCTACACCTTC
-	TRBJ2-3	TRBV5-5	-	CASSTGVQGSTDTQYF	TGTGCCAGCAGCACTGGAGTACAGGGTAGCACAGATACGCAGTATTTT
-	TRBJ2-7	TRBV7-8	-	CASSLHDRNYEQYF	TGTGCCAGCAGCTTACACGACAGAAACTACGAGCAGTACTTC
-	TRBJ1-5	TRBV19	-	CASSIFNDGEPQHF	TGTGCCAGTAGTATTTTCAATGACGGGGAGCCCCAGCATTTT
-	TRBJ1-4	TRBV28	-	CASSSVDSNEKLFF	TGTGCCAGCAGTTCCGTTGACAGCAATGAAAAACTGTTTTTT
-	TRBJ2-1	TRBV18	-	CASSADLVANEQFF	TGTGCCAGCTCCGCAGATCTAGTGGCCAATGAGCAGTTCTTC
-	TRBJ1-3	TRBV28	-	CASSTHLSSGNTIYF	TGTGCCAGCAGTACCCACCTAAGCTCTGGAAACACCATATATTTT
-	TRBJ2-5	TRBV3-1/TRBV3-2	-	CASTSVQETQYF	TGTGCCAGCACGTCGGTCCAAGAGACCCAGTACTTC
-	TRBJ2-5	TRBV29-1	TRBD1	CSVAGGNRDRGHAQETQYF	TGCAGCGTTGCCGGGGGGAATAGGGACAGGGGGCATGCCCAAGAGACCCAGTACTTC
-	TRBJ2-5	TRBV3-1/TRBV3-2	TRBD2	CASSQDPGGETQYF	TGTGCCAGCAGCCAAGATCCGGGGGGTGAGACCCAGTACTTC
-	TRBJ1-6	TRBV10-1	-	CASRRDLKRGSPLHF	TGCGCCAGCAGGCGGGACCTCAAAAGGGGTTCACCCCTCCACTTT
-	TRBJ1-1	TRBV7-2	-	CASSLGQGPEAFF	TGTGCCAGCAGCTTAGGGCAGGGCCCTGAAGCTTTCTTT
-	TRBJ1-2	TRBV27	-	CASSLSYLGEGENGYTF	TGTGCCAGCAGTTTATCGTATTTAGGAGAGGGTGAGAATGGCTACACCTTC
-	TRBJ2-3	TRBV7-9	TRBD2	CAGGTGGLAGGIGDTQYF	TGTGCCGGAGGGACGGGAGGACTAGCGGGGGGTATTGGAGATACGCAGTATTTT
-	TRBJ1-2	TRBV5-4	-	CASSLGGGAVANYGYTF	TGTGCCAGCAGCTTGGGTGGAGGGGCCGTAGCTAACTATGGCTACACCTTC
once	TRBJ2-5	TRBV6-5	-	CASTEGPARVETQYF	TGTGCCAGCACCGAAGGGCCCGCCAGGGTCGAGACCCAGTACTTC
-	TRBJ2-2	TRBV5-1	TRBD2	CASSLPSGGSTGELFF	TGCGCCAGCAGCTTGCCTAGCGGGGGGTCCACCGGGGAGCTGTTTTTT